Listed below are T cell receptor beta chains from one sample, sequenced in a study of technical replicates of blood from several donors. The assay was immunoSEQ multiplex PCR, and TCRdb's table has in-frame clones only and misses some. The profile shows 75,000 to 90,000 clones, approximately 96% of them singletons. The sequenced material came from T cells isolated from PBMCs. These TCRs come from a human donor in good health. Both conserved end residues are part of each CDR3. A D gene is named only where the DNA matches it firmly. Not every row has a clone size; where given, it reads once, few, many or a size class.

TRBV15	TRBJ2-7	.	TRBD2	TGTGCCACCAGCAGGGGACTAGCGGCCTACGGCGAGCAGTACTTC	CATSRGLAAYGEQYF
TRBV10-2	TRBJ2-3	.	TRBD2	TGCGCCAGCGGGACCTTAGCGGGGAGCACAGATACGCAGTATTTT	CASGTLAGSTDTQYF
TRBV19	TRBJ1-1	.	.	TGTGCCAGTAGTATAGTCCCAAACACTGAAGCTTTCTTT	CASSIVPNTEAFF
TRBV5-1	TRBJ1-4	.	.	TGCGCCAGCAGACAAGCAACTAATGAAAAACTGTTTTTT	CASRQATNEKLFF
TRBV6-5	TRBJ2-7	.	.	TGTGCCAGCAGCTCCCGCGCCTACGAGCAGTACTTC	CASSSRAYEQYF
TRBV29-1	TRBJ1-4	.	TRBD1	TGCAGCGTGACAGGGGTACAGGAAAAACTGTTTTTT	CSVTGVQEKLFF
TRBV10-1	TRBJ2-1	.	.	TGCGCCAGCAGTGAGGCCCGACTAGTGGCTGAGCAGTTCTTC	CASSEARLVAEQFF
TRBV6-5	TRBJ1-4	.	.	TGTGCCAGCAGTTACGCGGAAAAACTGTTTTTT	CASSYAEKLFF
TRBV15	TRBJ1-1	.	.	TGTGCCACCAGCATCGGGGAAAACACTGAAGCTTTCTTT	CATSIGENTEAFF
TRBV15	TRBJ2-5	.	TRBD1	TGTGCCACCAGCAGAGCGGGACAGCAAGAGACCCAGTACTTC	CATSRAGQQETQYF
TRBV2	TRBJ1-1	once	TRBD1	TGTGCCAGCACCGGGACAGGCAACACTGAAGCTTTCTTT	CASTGTGNTEAFF
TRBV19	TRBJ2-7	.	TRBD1	TGTGCCAGTAGTATAGGGACAGGGGCCTACGAGCAGTACTTC	CASSIGTGAYEQYF
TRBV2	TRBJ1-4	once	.	TGTGCCAGCAGTGGAGGGAGAGTAAATGCGGAACTGTTTTTT	CASSGGRVNAELFF
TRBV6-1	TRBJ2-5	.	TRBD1	TGTGCCAGCAGTGAACTAGGGACAGGGAAGGGGCTACAAGAGACCCAGTACTTC	CASSELGTGKGLQETQYF
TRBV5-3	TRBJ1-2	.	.	TGTGCCAGAAGCGTCCGGGACATCTATGGCTACACCTTC	CARSVRDIYGYTF
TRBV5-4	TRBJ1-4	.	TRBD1	TGTGCCAGCAGCCCAGGGGGCAGGATAGGTGAAAAACTGTTTTTT	CASSPGGRIGEKLFF
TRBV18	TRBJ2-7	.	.	TGTGCCAGCTCCCAACCACGGGGAACCCTCTACGAGCAGTACTTC	CASSQPRGTLYEQYF
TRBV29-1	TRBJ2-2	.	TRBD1	TGCAGCGTGATGGACAGGCCCGGGGAGCTGTTTTTT	CSVMDRPGELFF
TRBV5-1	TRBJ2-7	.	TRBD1	TGCGCCAGCAGCTTGGGGACAGGGGGCTTTTCCGTCTCCTACGAGCAGTACTTC	CASSLGTGGFSVSYEQYF
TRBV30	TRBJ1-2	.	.	TGTGCCTGGAGTGTACGACAGGACTCTAACTATGGCTACACCTTC	CAWSVRQDSNYGYTF
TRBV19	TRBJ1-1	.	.	TGTGCCAGTAGTACCGGACAGAGTAACACTGAAGCTTTCTTT	CASSTGQSNTEAFF
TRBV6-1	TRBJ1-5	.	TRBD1	TGTGCCGGCGAATCAGGACAGGGAGGAGGGCCCCAGCATTTT	CAGESGQGGGPQHF
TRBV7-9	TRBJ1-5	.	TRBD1	TGTGCCAGCAGTCGGACAGGGACGGATCAGCCCCAGCATTTT	CASSRTGTDQPQHF
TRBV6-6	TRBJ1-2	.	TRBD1	TGTGCCAGCAGTACAAGGACAGGGTTGTATGGCTACACCTTC	CASSTRTGLYGYTF
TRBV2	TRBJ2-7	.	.	TGTGCCAGCAGCTCGGTGATTGAATCCTACGAGCAGTACTTC	CASSSVIESYEQYF
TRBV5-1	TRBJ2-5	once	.	TGCGCCAGCGCAGTGCAAGAGACCCAGTACTTC	CASAVQETQYF
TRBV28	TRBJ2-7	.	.	TGTGCCAGCAGTTTTAGGACAGCCTACGAGCAGTACTTC	CASSFRTAYEQYF
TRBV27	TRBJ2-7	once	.	TGTGCCAGCAGTTTATACGGGTCCCTTTACGAGCAGTACTTC	CASSLYGSLYEQYF
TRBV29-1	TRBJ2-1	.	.	TGCAGCGCAGAGGAGGGCCCAGCTGAGGTCTTC	CSAEEGPAEVF
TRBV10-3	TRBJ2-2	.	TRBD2	TGTGCCATCAGTACTAGCGGGATAGATGGGACCGGGGAGCTGTTTTTT	CAISTSGIDGTGELFF
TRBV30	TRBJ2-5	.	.	TGTGCCTGGAGTGGACTAGAAGAGACCCAGTACTTC	CAWSGLEETQYF
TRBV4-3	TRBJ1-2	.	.	TGCGCCAGCAGCCAAGAAATCGGTTCTAACTATGGCTACACCTTC	CASSQEIGSNYGYTF
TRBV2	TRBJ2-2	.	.	TGTGCCAGCGATGGGACTCAATCCCCCGGGGAGCTGTTTTTT	CASDGTQSPGELFF
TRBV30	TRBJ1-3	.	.	TGTGCCTGGACCGGGGGGGTCGGAAACACCATATATTTT	CAWTGGVGNTIYF
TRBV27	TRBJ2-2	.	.	TGTGCCAGCAGTCCAACCGACTACCTTCCCGGGGAGCTGTTTTTT	CASSPTDYLPGELFF
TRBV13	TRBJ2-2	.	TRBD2	TGTGCCAGCAGCTTAGTAGGGCTAGCGGGACAAAAACACGGGGAGCTGTTTTTT	CASSLVGLAGQKHGELFF
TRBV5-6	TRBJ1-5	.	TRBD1	TGTGCCAGCAGCAGAGCTAATACACAGGGGGCAAATCAGCCCCAGCATTTT	CASSRANTQGANQPQHF
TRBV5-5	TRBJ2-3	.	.	TGTGCCAGCAGCTCCGGACAGTACACAGATACGCAGTATTTT	CASSSGQYTDTQYF
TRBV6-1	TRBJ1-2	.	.	TGTGCCAGCAGTGAAAATCGGGAGGGGCTTTGGGGCTACACCTTC	CASSENREGLWGYTF
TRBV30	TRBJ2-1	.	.	TGTGCCTGGAGTGCCGGTCGGGAAAAAGACAATGAGCAGTTCTTC	CAWSAGREKDNEQFF
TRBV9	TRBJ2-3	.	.	TGTGCCAGCAGCGTAGGTAGCGCAGATACGCAGTATTTT	CASSVGSADTQYF
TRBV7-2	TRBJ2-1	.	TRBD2	TGTGCCAGCAGCTTATTGGGGTGGGAGGGCAATGAGCAGTTCTTC	CASSLLGWEGNEQFF
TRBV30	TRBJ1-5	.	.	TGTGCCTGGAGTCCCCCGGACAGTAAAAGCAATCAGCCCCAGCATTTT	CAWSPPDSKSNQPQHF
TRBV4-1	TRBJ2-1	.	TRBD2	TGCGCCAGCAGAAGACTAGCGGGAGACAATGAGCAGTTCTTC	CASRRLAGDNEQFF
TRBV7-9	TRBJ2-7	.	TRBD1	TGTGCCAGCAGGAGAGGGGACAGGGATGGCGAGCAGTACTTC	CASRRGDRDGEQYF
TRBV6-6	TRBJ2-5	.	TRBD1	TGTGCCAGCAGTTACCCGGGACAGGCCGATGGGACCCAGTACTTC	CASSYPGQADGTQYF
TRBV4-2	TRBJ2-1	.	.	TGTGCCAGCAGCCAATCCATAGAGACCGGCGGACTCACTTTACATGAGCAGTTCTTC	CASSQSIETGGLTLHEQFF
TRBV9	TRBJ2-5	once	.	TGTGCCAGCAGCGTAGCCCGGAGGGAGACCCAGTACTTC	CASSVARRETQYF
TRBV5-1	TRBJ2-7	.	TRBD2	TGCGCCAGCGCCCCTAGCGGGAGCTCCTACGAGCAGTACTTC	CASAPSGSSYEQYF
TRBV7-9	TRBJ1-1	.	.	TGTGCCAGCAGCTTATCGGGGACTGAAGCTTTCTTT	CASSLSGTEAFF
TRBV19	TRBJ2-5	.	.	TGTGCCAGCGGACTACCCCAAGAGACCCAGTACTTC	CASGLPQETQYF
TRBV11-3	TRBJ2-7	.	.	TGTGCCAGCAGCTTCCGGACAGACCCCAGCGAGCAGTACTTC	CASSFRTDPSEQYF
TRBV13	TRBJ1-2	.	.	TGTGCCAGCAGCTTACTCACCGCCCTTGACAGGCAAGGCTATGGCTACACCTTC	CASSLLTALDRQGYGYTF
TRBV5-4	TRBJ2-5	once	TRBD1	TGTGCCAGCAGGAAGACCGGGACAGAAGAGACCCAGTACTTC	CASRKTGTEETQYF
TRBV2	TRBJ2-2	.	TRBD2	TGTGCCAGCACCGGACTAGCGGGGACGAACACCGGGGAGCTGTTTTTT	CASTGLAGTNTGELFF
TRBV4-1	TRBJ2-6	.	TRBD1	TGCGCCAGCAGCTATTTAATCGGGACAGCTGGGGCCAACGTCCTGACTTTC	CASSYLIGTAGANVLTF
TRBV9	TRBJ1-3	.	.	TGTGCCAGCAGCGTTATAGGAGGCACTGGAAACACCATATATTTT	CASSVIGGTGNTIYF